This T cell receptor (beta chain) comes out of a study of blood T cell repertoires in COVID-19 (dated by TCRdb to about 2020). In the study overall: Samples from collaborators originated in the United States, Italy and Spain and spanned both the acute and convalescent phases of COVID-19. Sample metadata almost always included a de-identified subject ID, COVID-19 status, age in years and sex. A freely available public database, intended as a resource for researchers studying the immune response to SARS-CoV-2, is where the repertoires were released. The material from the prospective study consisted of cDNA or gDNA derived from T cells, B-cell-depleted T cells, or PBMCs. Samples were obtained from the ongoing ImmuneRACE study (first 160 participants) and from over a thousand subjects provided by 6 global collaborators. Where available, HLA class I and class II types were obtained from metadata supplied by the sample provider rather than from assay-based typing. Deeply sampled blood TCRbeta repertoires from subjects exposed to, actively infected with, or recovered from COVID-19 were included in the dataset.

The collaborating institutions used their own protocols to collect whole blood in K2EDTA tubes. Collaborator samples were shipped for TCRbeta analysis as frozen whole blood, isolated PBMCs, or DNA extracted from either sample type. CDR1 and CDR2 were assigned from the germline V gene as KGHSH and LQKENI. V is cut by 0 bases and J by 2 bases, and the space between the germline ends is 10 bases. The CDR3 runs 16 residues from the cysteine to the phenylalanine. Left in the record is the CDR3 DNA by itself, 48 bases read in frame from the first base. The immunoSEQ Assay, a bias-controlled multiplex PCR, was used to amplify TCRbeta CDR3 regions from genomic DNA. In the original analysis: The number of nucleated cells in each sample was estimated by amplification of reference gene primers within the assay. To quantify the absolute abundance of each unique TCRbeta CDR3 rearrangement, sequence reads were collapsed and filtered. For each sample, productive Simpson clonality was calculated by taking the square root of Simpson's diversity index across productive rearrangements. This immuneACCESS table, as held by TCRdb, lists in-frame sequences with V and J called but not all clones. Of the missing ones, under half trace to an unresolved V gene in checked studies; the others have no known cause. The D gene and trimming were derived from the DNA, and the V and J assignments and clone size from that table. Present in this sample are tens of thousands of clones, more than 85% of which were seen just once. Clones ranked in the top ten supply about 2.2% of the sample.

About this clone: What antigen it recognizes has not been identified. No per-base quality is available; no much larger clone lies one base away.

Beyond this particular receptor, the publication reports: Clinical and demographic metadata were provided uncurated, with the amount varying by source and participant.

The rearranged chain carries TRBV18 and TRBJ2-2, with the D gene too uncertain to name. Sequenced: peripheral blood. The receptor comes from a man between 50 and 59 years old with active COVID-19. CDR3 loop: CASSPPSQPNTGELFF. DNA sequence: TGTGCCAGCTCACCACCGTCACAGCCTAACACCGGGGAGCTGTTTTTT.